This T cell receptor (beta chain) appears in the sequencing data of a study of CD8 T cells in ankylosing spondylitis. The CDR3 is made up of 13 amino acids. The V and J ends lost 0 bases and 7 bases respectively, with 10 bases between them. Germline V gene lookup returns CDR1 LGHDT and CDR2 YNNKEL (reference sequence). Remarks on this clonotype: Its antigen is not identified.

Study findings and constraints: Disease-linked clones bore a CD8+ phenotype, appearing relatively rarely in peripheral blood. Past research had described some motif variants in reactive arthritis synovial fluid and blood.

In making TCR beta libraries, quantitative 5'-RACE with molecular barcodes was used. TCRdb used MiXCR to reprocess the 5' RACE reads, holding one entry per CDR3 protein. The profile shows approximately 150,000 distinct CDR3 sequences, 30% to 35% of them singletons. The sequence derives from a male donor with ankylosing spondylitis. The rearrangement joins TRBV3-1 to TRBJ2-7; D is perhaps TRBD1 or TRBD2 (5 bases each). Sequencing was carried out using synovial fluid, either unsorted or a sorted T cell fraction (not recorded which). This CDR3 reads CASSQDSEGEQYF. DNA for the CDR3: TGTGCCAGCAGCCAAGATAGCGAGGGGGAGCAGTACTTC.